This TCR beta chain is from a study of response to subunit inactivated influenza vaccine. The study, taken as a whole, reports: Authors suggested each seasonal flu vaccination may recruit only limited numbers of new T cells.

TCRdb itself ran the RT-PCR reads through MiXCR, one entry per CDR3 protein. This sample carries about 240,000 distinct CDR3 sequences, more than 9% of them seen once, and the ten largest clones take 7.5% to 10%. There are a few counts of this clonotype. Its antigen is unknown. The V and J ends lost 0 bases and 0 bases respectively, with 9 bases between them. The CDR3 loop spans 15 amino acids. Germline V lookup: CDR1 GTSNPN, CDR2 SVGIG (reference sequence). The receptor was isolated from a man aged 50-60 years who received an inactivated influenza vaccine. Sequences were derived from non-naive T cells sorted from PBMCs, sampled 14 to 15 days before vaccination. The V gene is TRBV30, the J gene TRBJ2-1; D ambiguous. The CDR3 nucleotides are TGTGCCTGGAGTGTACTTGGCGGCTCCTACAATGAGCAGTTCTTC. Its protein is CAWSVLGGSYNEQFF.